This T cell receptor (beta chain) was retrieved from a study of blood T cell repertoires in COVID-19. Per the original methods: Nucleated cell counts were estimated from reference gene primer amplification. Assay used: immunoSEQ multiplex PCR; TCRdb lists only in-frame clones, some missing. V, J and clone size are taken as reported in that table, and D and trimming were inferred from the DNA itself. The data hold about 300,000 clones, with just under 90% observed a single time. The study recruited exposed participants who had met a COVID-19 case within 2 weeks before entry. The CDR3 spans 14 residues. Germline lookup yields CDR1 MDHEN and CDR2 SYDVKM. The V and J ends lost 6 bases and 10 bases respectively, with 16 bases between them.

The chain employs TRBV28 and TRBJ1-6, with D perhaps TRBD1 (5 bases). What was sequenced was PBMCs or T cells enriched from blood (not recorded which). The source of this sequence is a woman between 50 and 59 years old who had been exposed to COVID-19. The CDR3 is CASRPGIRLSPLHF. For the CDR3, the DNA is TGTGCCAGCAGGCCAGGGATACGACTCTCACCCCTCCACTTT.